Listed below are T cell receptor beta chains from one sample, sequenced in a study of vaccination and CD4 T cells after COVID-19. The antigens of these receptors remain unknown. Via MiXCR, TCRdb re-called the PCR reads, giving one row per CDR3 protein. The sample lists roughly 15,000 distinct CDR3 sequences, about 28% occurring once. The sample was cultured CD4+ T cells from blood. Receptors originate from a human donor with COVID-19. CDR3s include the opening cysteine and the closing phenylalanine or tryptophan. D genes are given only for firm matches. Size values are once, few and many counts, or a class for expanded clones, and some rows have none.

D	J	size	V	DNA	CDR3
.	TRBJ2-5	.	TRBV20-1	TGCAGTGCTAGTTTGGGGGGGGGGCCACAAGAGACCCAGTACTTC	CSASLGGGPQETQYF
TRBD1	TRBJ2-2	.	TRBV6-1	TGTGCCAGCGCCGATGGACAGGGGTCCCCCGGGGAGCTGTTTTTT	CASADGQGSPGELFF
.	TRBJ1-1	.	TRBV24-1	TGTGCCACCAGTGATTTTAGTAGCTCTGGCGCTTTCTTT	CATSDFSSSGAFF
.	TRBJ2-7	.	TRBV4-1	TGCGCCAGCAGCCAAGGACCAAGCAAGGGGTACAAGCAGTACTTC	CASSQGPSKGYKQYF
.	TRBJ2-3	.	TRBV5-1	TGCGCCAGCAGTGGTGCGGGGGCGGGCTCAGATACGCAGTATTTT	CASSGAGAGSDTQYF
.	TRBJ1-2	.	TRBV7-2	TGTGCCAGCAGCTTAGCACAGGAGCATGGCTACACCTTC	CASSLAQEHGYTF
TRBD2	TRBJ2-2	.	TRBV19	TGTGCCAGTAGTAAAAGACACTTAGGGACTAGCGGGGGATCCACCGGGGAGCTGTTTTTT	CASSKRHLGTSGGSTGELFF
.	TRBJ1-5	medium-sized	TRBV20-1	TGCAGTGCAGGGATGGGGGGTCGCAATCAGCCCCAGCATTTT	CSAGMGGRNQPQHF
.	TRBJ2-3	.	TRBV20-1	TGCAGTGCTAGACCCGGGAGGGGGACAGGATCCACAGATACGCAGTATTTT	CSARPGRGTGSTDTQYF
TRBD1	TRBJ1-5	medium-sized	TRBV27	TGTGCCAGCAGTTTCTCGACAGGGGGGAATCAGCCCCAGCATTTT	CASSFSTGGNQPQHF
.	TRBJ1-4	few	TRBV24-1	TGTGCCACCGGTCAGAGTAATGAAAAACTGTTTTTT	CATGQSNEKLFF
.	TRBJ2-7	.	TRBV6-5	TGTGCCAGCAGTTACGCGCAGGCATACGAGCAGTACTTC	CASSYAQAYEQYF
.	TRBJ1-1	few	TRBV27	TGTGCCAGCAGGGGGAATGGGGGATCCACTGAAGCTTTCTTT	CASRGNGGSTEAFF
.	TRBJ1-5	few	TRBV12-3/TRBV12-4	TGTGCCAGCAGCCCCGAACGGGTGCGGAGCAATCAGCCCCAGCATTTT	CASSPERVRSNQPQHF
.	TRBJ2-3	few	TRBV27	TGTGCCAGCAGTTTAGGGTCCACAGATACGCAGTATTTT	CASSLGSTDTQYF
.	TRBJ2-1	.	TRBV25-1	TGTGCCAGCAGTAGCCAACGTGAGCAGTTCTTC	CASSSQREQFF
TRBD1	TRBJ1-4	few	TRBV5-6	TGTGCCAGCAGCTTGCTGCCGACAGGGGAGGTGTTTTTT	CASSLLPTGEVFF
.	TRBJ2-1	few	TRBV7-9	TGTGCCAGCAGCTTAGGTGGTAGCGGAGGAGAAGGGCAGTTCTTC	CASSLGGSGGEGQFF
.	TRBJ1-2	.	TRBV14	TGTGCCAGCAGCCAAGATCTCCGGGGGCGCAACTATGGCTACACCTTC	CASSQDLRGRNYGYTF
TRBD1	TRBJ1-2	few	TRBV19	TGTGCCACCAGACAGGGCCAGAGCTATGGCTACACCTTC	CATRQGQSYGYTF
.	TRBJ1-4	.	TRBV28	TGTGCCAGCAGTCTTTCTAGACCGGGAACTAATGAAAAACTGTTTTTT	CASSLSRPGTNEKLFF
TRBD1	TRBJ1-1	.	TRBV29-1	TGCAGCGTTGGAGTATTGGGACAGCCGAACACTGAAGCTTTCTTT	CSVGVLGQPNTEAFF
.	TRBJ2-5	few	TRBV28	TGTGCCAGCAGCCTTGATTCACTAGGGGAGACCCAGTACTTC	CASSLDSLGETQYF